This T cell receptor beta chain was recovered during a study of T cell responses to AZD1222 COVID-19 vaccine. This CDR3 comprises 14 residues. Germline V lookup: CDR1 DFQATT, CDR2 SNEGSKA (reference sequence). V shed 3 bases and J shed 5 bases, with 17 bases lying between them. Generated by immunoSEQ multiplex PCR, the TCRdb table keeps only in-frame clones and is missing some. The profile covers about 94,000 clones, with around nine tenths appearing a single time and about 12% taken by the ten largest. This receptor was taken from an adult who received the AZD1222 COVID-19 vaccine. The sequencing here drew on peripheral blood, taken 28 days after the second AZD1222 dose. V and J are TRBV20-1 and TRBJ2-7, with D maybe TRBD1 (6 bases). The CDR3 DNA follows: TGCAGTGCTAGTGCACCTTGGACAGTTAACGAGCAGTACTTC. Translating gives CSASAPWTVNEQYF.